The 21 T cell receptor beta chains presented below share a single source sample, sequenced in a study of blood T cells in healthy people across ages. Then a second PCR, running roughly 7 to 11 cycles, was carried out with a sample-barcoded 5' primer and a J-beta primer mix. TCRdb reprocessed the 5' RACE reads via MiXCR and lists one record per CDR3 protein. Among around 900,000 distinct CDR3 sequences listed, under 35% were seen once. Material: blood. The receptors stem from a woman aged 80 or older in good health.

V is TRBV19 and J is TRBJ2-3, with 8 bases matching TRBD2. V trimming: 7 bases; J trimming: 2 bases; junction bases outside the gene matches: 8. This CDR3 region has 15 residues. Germline CDR1 LNHDA, CDR2 SQIVND (reference sequence). Here the CDR3 DNA reads TGTGCCAGTAACGATGCGGGGGGCCTCACAGATACGCAGTATTTT. It is translated as CASNDAGGLTDTQYF.

This rearrangement joins TRBV5-6 to TRBJ1-4; D is possibly TRBD1 (5 bases). The CDR3 covers 14 residues. The V gene lost 6 bases and the J gene lost 4 bases, with 13 bases spanning the gap. The germline V gene has CDR1 SGHDT and CDR2 YYEEEE. The CDR3 region has the DNA TGTGCCAGCAATTGGAGGGGCCTTAATGAAAAACTGTTTTTT. The encoded protein is CASNWRGLNEKLFF.

The table lists this clonotype with a few counts. V and J are TRBV30 and TRBJ1-6; TRBD1 is a possible D gene (6 bases). The germline gives CDR1 GTSNPN, CDR2 SVGIG (reference sequence). Trimming shortened V by 0 bases and J by 7 bases, and 16 bases separated the two germline ends. The CDR3 loop spans 16 amino acids. The CDR3 DNA reads as TGTGCCTGGAGTGTAGAGGGGGAACCCCTAAATTCACCCCTCCACTTT. Its translation: CAWSVEGEPLNSPLHF.

The table lists this clonotype with many counts. This sequence joins TRBV5-6 and TRBJ1-2; D unclear. Germline CDR1 SGHDT, CDR2 YYEEEE. CDR3 length equals 14 residues. Trimming left V 1 base short and J 8 bases short, with 15 bases between. This CDR3 reads CASSLTTGPGGYTF. CDR3 nucleotide sequence: TGTGCCAGCAGCTTGACCACCGGGCCGGGGGGCTACACCTTC.

As for this clonotype: A read error may be the cause here, since a much bigger clone is one base away. V and J are TRBV5-1 and TRBJ2-1; D gene unclear. The J call may be mistaken, given a closer DNA end match to TRBJ2-7. Germline V gives CDR1 SGHRS, CDR2 YFSETQ. There are 16 residues in the CDR3. The chain's CDR3 is CASSLVASSSYNEQYF. Written as DNA, the CDR3 is TGCGCCAGCAGCTTGGTGGCCAGTAGCTCCTACAATGAGCAGTACTTC.

A few counts support this clonotype. This chain links TRBV14 with TRBJ2-5, with 7 nucleotides matching TRBD2. CDR1 is SGHDN and CDR2 is FVKESK in the germline V gene. The CDR3 contains 18 residues. V lost 0 bases and J lost 4; bases outside the gene matches: 14. The CDR3 nucleotides are TGTGCCAGCAGCCAAGACCGGAACCCCCGGGACTATCGAGAGACCCAGTACTTC. Translated: CASSQDRNPRDYRETQYF.

This clonotype was seen repeatedly, ten times or more. This rearrangement joins TRBV7-2 to TRBJ2-4, with 13 bases fitting TRBD2. Germline V gives CDR1 SGHTA, CDR2 FQGNSA. V lost 1 base to trimming and J lost 0 bases; unmatched junction nucleotides: 3. The CDR3 extends over 18 amino acids. The CDR3, as DNA: TGTGCCAGCAGCTTAGGGACTAGCGGGGGCAGAGCCAAAAACATTCAGTACTTC. Its translation is CASSLGTSGGRAKNIQYF. Combining the CDR3 with reference TRBV7-2 and TRBJ2-4 gives the whole variable domain GAGVSQSPSNKVTEKGKDVELRCDPISGHTALYWYRQSLGQGLEFLIYFQGNSAPDKSGLPSDRFSAERTGGSVSTLTIQRTQQEDSAVYLCASSLGTSGGRAKNIQYFGAGTRLSVL.

This chain links TRBV12-3 or TRBV12-4 with TRBJ2-5; 9 nucleotides agree with TRBD2. The DNA end favors TRBJ2-7, so the J call may be wrong. This CDR3 has 14 residues. The CDR3: CASSSTSGPDEQYF. The CDR3 coding sequence is TGTGCCAGCAGTTCGACTAGCGGCCCAGACGAGCAGTACTTC.

On this clonotype itself: This could be a read error, since a much larger clone is one nucleotide away. The chain employs TRBV7-2 and TRBJ2-4, with TRBD1 matching over 8 bases. The J call may be incorrect, as the DNA end agrees better with TRBJ2-5. The germline CDR1 and CDR2 sequences are SGHTA and FQGNSA. There are 15 residues in the CDR3. The CDR3 is CASSSLGQGSETQYF. CDR3 bases: TGTGCCAGCAGCTCCCTTGGACAGGGAAGTGAGACCCAGTACTTC.

The chain is built from TRBV6-6 and TRBJ2-4; 8 bases line up with TRBD1. Trimming removed 7 bases from V and 14 bases from J; junction bases left unmatched: 13. CDR3 length equals 13 residues. In germline, CDR1 is MNHNY, CDR2 SVGAGI (reference sequence). CDR3 nucleotide sequence: TGTGCCAGCAACCCGGGACAGGTTGAGCCTGAGTACTTC. It codes for CASNPGQVEPEYF.

This clonotype came up once. This rearrangement joins TRBV20-1 to TRBJ2-7; the D gene is possibly TRBD1 (5 bases). The CDR3 consists of 13 residues. V shed 5 bases and J shed 3 bases, with 14 bases lying between them. Germline V lookup: CDR1 DFQATT, CDR2 SNEGSKA (reference sequence). This chain's CDR3 is CSAGQGLYYEQYF. In nucleotides, the CDR3 is TGCAGTGCTGGTCAGGGATTATACTACGAGCAGTACTTC.

This clonotype was observed at least ten times. This chain links TRBV20-1 with TRBJ2-5, with a tentative D call TRBD1 (6 bases). Trimming stripped 6 bases from V and 6 bases from J, with 11 bases between. Germline V gives CDR1 DFQATT, CDR2 SNEGSKA (reference sequence). This CDR3 is built from 11 residues. The CDR3: CSAPRGKTQYF. The DNA for the CDR3 is TGCAGTGCCCCCAGGGGAAAGACCCAGTACTTC.

This clonotype has only a few counts. This chain joins TRBV6-2 or TRBV6-3 and TRBJ1-1; D remains ambiguous. Trimming took off 2 bases at V and 5 bases at J, with 12 bases between the two ends. The CDR3 contains 14 residues. CDR1 is MNHEY, CDR2 SVGEGT, per germline. CDR3 amino acids: CASSYESGRTEAFF. The DNA of the CDR3 is TGTGCCAGCAGTTACGAATCCGGCAGGACTGAAGCTTTCTTT.

Ten or more counts support this clonotype. The J gene is TRBJ2-3, the V gene TRBV7-2; TRBD2 aligns across 8 bases. The CDR3 length is 16 residues. After removal of 1 base from V and 7 bases from J, the junction contained 10 bases not matched to a gene. Per the germline V gene, CDR1 is SGHTA and CDR2 is FQGNSA. CDR3 bases: TGTGCCAGCAGCTTAGACGGGACTAGTCAAGCTAATACGCAGTATTTT. Encoded protein: CASSLDGTSQANTQYF.

This clonotype was recorded at least ten times. This rearrangement joins TRBV20-1 to TRBJ2-3; D is ambiguous. The CDR3 runs 13 residues. V gave up 6 bases and J gave up 2 bases, with 12 bases separating them. Germline CDR1 DFQATT, CDR2 SNEGSKA (reference sequence). CDR3 region: CSAQSGSTDTQYF. The DNA of the CDR3 is TGCAGTGCCCAATCCGGGTCCACAGATACGCAGTATTTT.

The chain recombines TRBV5-4 with TRBJ1-1; D remains unclear. Trimming removed 4 bases at V and 6 bases at J, with 13 bases between. CDR1 and CDR2 (germline): SGHNT, YYREEE (reference sequence). CDR3 length equals 13 residues. CDR3 protein: CASSLSDHAEAFF. Written as DNA, the CDR3 is TGTGCCAGCAGCCTTTCAGACCATGCTGAAGCTTTCTTT.

CDR3 residues: CASSSAGEIYEQYF. The DNA of the CDR3 is TGTGCCAGCTCTAGTGCGGGGGAAATCTACGAGCAGTACTTC. The gene calls are TRBV18 and TRBJ2-7; 7 positions agree with TRBD2. V shed 6 bases and J 3 bases; nucleotides not matched to a gene: 8. The CDR3 is 14 amino acids. Germline values: CDR1 KGHSH, CDR2 LQKENI.

The chain carries TRBV6-5 and TRBJ1-1; D is ambiguous. The V end was cut by 0 bases, the J end by 2 bases, with 10 bases between. Germline CDR1 is MNHEY and CDR2 is SVGAGI. The CDR3 has 15 residues. This CDR3 reads CASSYSVGSNTEAFF. The DNA of the CDR3 is TGTGCCAGCAGTTACTCCGTAGGGAGTAACACTGAAGCTTTCTTT.

Here the CDR3 DNA reads TGTGCCAGCAGTTTCTCCCAGGGGGACGAGCAGTACTTC. Translating gives CASSFSQGDEQYF. The V and J genes are TRBV21-1 and TRBJ2-7; the table calls TRBD1, which could not be checked here. TRBV21-1 is assigned pseudogene status. This CDR3 comprises 13 residues.

In this sample, this clonotype turned up many times. The CDR3 nucleotides read TGCAGCGCTCTTACAGGTTACAACGAGCAGTACTTC. Protein: CSALTGYNEQYF. This chain links TRBV29-1 with TRBJ2-7; D might be TRBD1 (5 bases). The V end was cut by 7 bases, the J end by 5 bases, with 15 bases between. This CDR3 region has 12 residues. Germline values: CDR1 SQVTM, CDR2 ANQGSEA.

The V and J genes are TRBV11-3 and TRBJ2-7, with 10 bases matching TRBD1. Germline assignment: CDR1 SGHNT and CDR2 YENEEA. V shed 5 bases and J 5 bases; nucleotides not matched to a gene: 12. The CDR3 is 16 amino acids. The CDR3 DNA sequence: TGTGCCAGCAGCGTAACAACCGGGACAGGGGCCCACGAGCAGTACTTC. Its protein is CASSVTTGTGAHEQYF.